One TCR beta chain is described in this entry. Its antigen remains unidentified. The PCR made use of 60 Vbeta and 13 Jbeta primers. Assay: immunoSEQ multiplex PCR; the TCRdb copy retains only in-frame clones and omits some. Found here are about 130,000 clones, about 76% of them singletons; the top ten hold 5.5% to 8.5%. Germline CDR1 KGHSH, CDR2 LQKENI. The CDR3 runs to 15 residues. Trimming removed 3 bases at V and 0 bases at J, with 10 bases between. This entry comes from a study of cytomegalovirus exposure and HLA in healthy donors. General observations from the study: It was likely that a cluster of highly shared sequence variants was a sequencing artifact.

The clonotype originates from a middle-aged man in good health and CMV-seropositive. The sample comprised PBMCs. The chain links TRBV18 to TRBJ2-3; no clear D gene. Here the CDR3 reads CASSPSPSSTDTQYF. Written as DNA, the CDR3 is TGTGCCAGCTCACCGAGCCCGTCCAGCACAGATACGCAGTATTTT. Looking up the rest from reference TRBV18 and TRBJ2-3 gives the full variable domain: NAGVMQNPRHLVRRRGQEARLRCSPMKGHSHVYWYRQLPEEGLKFMVYLQKENIIDESGMPKERFSAEFPKEGPSILRIQQVVRGDSAAYFCASSPSPSSTDTQYFGPGTRLTVL.